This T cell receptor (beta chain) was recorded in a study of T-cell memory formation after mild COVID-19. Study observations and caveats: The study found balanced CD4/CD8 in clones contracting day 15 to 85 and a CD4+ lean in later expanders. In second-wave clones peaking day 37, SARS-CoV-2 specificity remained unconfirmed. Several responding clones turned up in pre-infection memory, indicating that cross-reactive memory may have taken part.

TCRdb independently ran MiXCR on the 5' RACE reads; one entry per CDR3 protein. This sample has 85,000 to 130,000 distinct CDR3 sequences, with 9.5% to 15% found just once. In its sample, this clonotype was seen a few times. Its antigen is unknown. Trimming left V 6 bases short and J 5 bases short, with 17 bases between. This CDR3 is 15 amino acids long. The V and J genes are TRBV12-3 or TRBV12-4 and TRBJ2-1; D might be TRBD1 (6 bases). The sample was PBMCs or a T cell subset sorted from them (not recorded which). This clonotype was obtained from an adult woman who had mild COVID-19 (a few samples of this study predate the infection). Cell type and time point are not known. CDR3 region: CASSLYTGLDNEQFF. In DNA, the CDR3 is TGTGCCAGCAGCCTTTATACAGGGTTAGACAATGAGCAGTTCTTC.